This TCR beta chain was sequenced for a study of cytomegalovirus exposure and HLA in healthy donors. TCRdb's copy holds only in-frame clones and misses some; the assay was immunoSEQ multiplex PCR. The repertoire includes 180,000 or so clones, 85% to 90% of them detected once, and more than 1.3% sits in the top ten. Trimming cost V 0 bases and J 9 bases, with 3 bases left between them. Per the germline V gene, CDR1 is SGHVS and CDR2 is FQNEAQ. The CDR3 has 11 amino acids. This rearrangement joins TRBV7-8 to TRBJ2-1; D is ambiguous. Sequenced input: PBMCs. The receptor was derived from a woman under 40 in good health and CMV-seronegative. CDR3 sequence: CASSLALEQFF. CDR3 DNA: TGTGCCAGCAGCTTAGCTCTTGAGCAGTTCTTC.